What follows are 27 T cell receptor beta chains derived from one specimen sequenced in a study of beta chain features in type 1 diabetes. Every bit of the isolated RNA underwent reverse transcription, so sequencing read expressed TCRB transcripts. This table comes from immunoSEQ multiplex PCR, and its TCRdb copy is limited to in-frame clones, with some not included. Among around 430,000 clones listed, around 28% were seen once. The sample taken for sequencing was naive CD4+ T cells from blood. The receptors shown here come from a young man in good health.

Regarding this clone: A junction boundary mismatches the germline segment, possibly from a read error. CDR3 bases: TGCGTCGGAGGGGGTGGTGGAAACACCATATATTTT. Its translation is CVGGGGGNTIYF. This chain uses TRBV30 with TRBJ1-3, with a tentative D call TRBD1 (6 bases). Germline CDR1 GTSNPN, CDR2 SVGIG (reference sequence). This CDR3 region has 12 residues.

The chain is built from TRBV19 and TRBJ2-6; possibly TRBD1 for D (6 bases). V was shortened by 4 bases and J by 8 bases, with 12 bases between the two germline ends. Germline CDR1 is LNHDA and CDR2 is SQIVND (reference sequence). CDR3 length equals 14 residues. The CDR3 loop reads CASSTLTGSNVLTF. The CDR3 nucleotides read TGTGCCAGTAGTACACTTACAGGGTCCAACGTCCTGACTTTC.

This chain links TRBV7-2 with TRBJ1-1, with D hard to call. The CDR3 has 16 residues. Looked up from germline, CDR1 is SGHTA and CDR2 is FQGNSA. Trimming pared 2 bases from V and 8 bases from J, leaving 21 bases between. The CDR3 is CASSLPGAGPRLEAFF. CDR3 coding DNA: TGTGCCAGCAGCTTACCGGGCGCCGGACCCAGACTCGAAGCTTTCTTT.

This clone appeared a few times. V and J are TRBV18 and TRBJ2-7; D uncertain. This CDR3 is 14 amino acids long. Deletions cut 0 bases from V and 4 bases from J, with 10 bases between. Germline V gene lookup returns CDR1 KGHSH and CDR2 LQKENI. The DNA of the CDR3 is TGTGCCAGCTCACCACCAGGTTTCGTTTACGAGCAGTACTTC. Translated, it gives CASSPPGFVYEQYF.

The chain recombines TRBV2 with TRBJ2-5, with 7 bases that match TRBD1. V was clipped by 7 bases and J by 4 bases; unmatched bases: 12. Per the germline V gene, CDR1 is SNHLY and CDR2 is FYNNEI. The CDR3 has 15 amino acids. The CDR3 reads CASIGVGGRIETQYF. CDR3 bases: TGTGCCAGCATCGGTGTAGGGGGCCGTATAGAGACCCAGTACTTC.

This clone was seen more than once but under ten times. This chain links TRBV9 with TRBJ2-5; TRBD2 matches at 15 bases. With 4 bases clipped from V and 1 base from J, the junction kept 5 bases outside the gene matches. This CDR3 spans 17 amino acids. CDR1 and CDR2 from the germline V gene are SGDLS and YYNGEE. The CDR3 protein is CASSLGLAGGAQETQYF. CDR3 nucleotide sequence: TGTGCCAGCAGCCTGGGACTAGCGGGAGGAGCCCAAGAGACCCAGTACTTC. The full variable domain, rest sourced from reference TRBV9 and TRBJ2-5, is DSGVTQTPKHLITATGQRVTLRCSPRSGDLSVYWYQQSLDQGLQFLIQYYNGEERAKGNILERFSAQQFPDLHSELNLSSLELGDSALYFCASSLGLAGGAQETQYFGPGTRLLVL.

To note about this clone: The sample has other DNA sequences that encode this CDR3 too. V usage is TRBV30 and J usage is TRBJ1-1; D is unclear. With 1 base removed from V and 3 bases from J, the gap between germline ends came to 12 bases. CDR1 is GTSNPN, CDR2 SVGIG, per germline (reference sequence). The CDR3 has 14 amino acids. In nucleotides, the CDR3 is TGTGCCTGGAGTGCAGGACGAACCCACACTGAAGCTTTCTTT. Its translation is CAWSAGRTHTEAFF.

The chain combines TRBV18 with TRBJ2-3; 9 positions agree with TRBD2. Germline V lookup: CDR1 KGHSH, CDR2 LQKENI. The CDR3 loop spans 14 amino acids. Trimming removed 3 bases from V and 4 bases from J; junction bases left unmatched: 2. The CDR3 DNA is TGTGCCAGCTCACCTAGCGGGAGCTCAGATACGCAGTATTTT. Residues: CASSPSGSSDTQYF.

The chain carries TRBV7-3 and TRBJ2-1; unclear D gene. The CDR3 sequence is 13 residues long. The ends were cut back, 0 bases at V and 8 bases at J, with 8 bases in the middle. CDR1 SGHTA and CDR2 FQGTGA come from the germline V gene. The chain's CDR3 is CASSLTPRDEQFF. CDR3 coding DNA: TGTGCCAGCAGCTTAACTCCTAGGGATGAGCAGTTCTTC. Based on the CDR3 plus reference TRBV7-3 and TRBJ2-1, the full variable domain is GAGVSQTPSNKVTEKGKYVELRCDPISGHTALYWYRQSLGQGPEFLIYFQGTGAADDSGLPNDRFFAVRPEGSVSTLKIQRTERGDSAVYLCASSLTPRDEQFFGPGTRLTVL.

V gene TRBV18 combines with J gene TRBJ2-1; TRBD1 matches 12 bases. V was clipped by 4 bases and J by 8 bases; unmatched bases: 6. This CDR3 spans 15 amino acids. CDR1 and CDR2 (germline): KGHSH, LQKENI. CDR3 protein: CASSLGTGGRDEQFF. The CDR3 bases are TGTGCCAGCTCACTCGGGACAGGGGGCCGCGATGAGCAGTTCTTC. Variable domain in full (rest from reference TRBV18 and TRBJ2-1): NAGVMQNPRHLVRRRGQEARLRCSPMKGHSHVYWYRQLPEEGLKFMVYLQKENIIDESGMPKERFSAEFPKEGPSILRIQQVVRGDSAAYFCASSLGTGGRDEQFFGPGTRLTVL.

This clone occurred a few times. CDR3 in amino acids: CATSRGGQGYGYTF. The CDR3 DNA sequence: TGTGCCACCAGCAGAGGCGGACAGGGCTATGGCTACACCTTC. The chain employs TRBV15 and TRBJ1-2; 8 nucleotides agree with TRBD1. The CDR3 is made up of 14 amino acids. Germline values: CDR1 LNHNV, CDR2 YYDKDF (reference sequence). V shed 1 base and J 4 bases; nucleotides not matched to a gene: 2.

The chain links TRBV7-9 to TRBJ2-7, with 11 bases fitting TRBD2. The germline gives CDR1 SEHNR, CDR2 FQNEAQ (reference sequence). The CDR3 is made up of 14 amino acids. The J segment lost 5 bases and the V segment lost 2 bases, leaving 2 bases of the junction unmatched. CDR3 region: CASSLTLAGDEQYF. The CDR3 nucleotides are TGTGCCAGCAGCTTAACACTAGCGGGAGACGAGCAGTACTTC.

This clone has only a few counts. J is TRBJ1-2 and V is TRBV4-1, with TRBD1 as a possible D gene (6 bases). This CDR3 spans 14 amino acids. V was pared by 0 bases and J by 4 bases, with 9 bases between. Germline V gene data show CDR1 as MGHRA and CDR2 as YSYEKL. The CDR3 here is CASSQDRGPYGYTF. CDR3 sequence (DNA): TGCGCCAGCAGCCAAGACCGGGGGCCCTATGGCTACACCTTC.

This clone was recorded a few times. The V gene is TRBV30, the J gene TRBJ2-5; either TRBD1 or TRBD2 may fit D (5 bases each). V lost 0 bases, J lost 7 bases, and 15 bases lay in between. The CDR3 is made up of 14 amino acids. Germline assignment: CDR1 GTSNPN and CDR2 SVGIG (reference sequence). This CDR3 is CAWSVRRGAGTQYF. The CDR3, as DNA: TGTGCCTGGAGTGTACGCCGAGGGGCGGGGACCCAGTACTTC.

In its sample, this clone was seen a few times. The J gene is TRBJ2-1, the V gene TRBV28; 8 bases match TRBD2. The germline gives CDR1 MDHEN, CDR2 SYDVKM. Unmatched junction bases numbered 11, after V lost 7 bases and J lost 3 bases. The CDR3 spans 16 residues. CDR3 sequence (DNA): TGTGCCAGCATCTTCTACGGGGCGGGAGGCTACAATGAGCAGTTCTTC. Protein: CASIFYGAGGYNEQFF.

This clone occurred a few times. V and J are TRBV10-3 and TRBJ1-1, with D uncertain. Trimming removed 8 bases from V and 2 bases from J, with 15 bases in between. Germline CDR1 ENHRY, CDR2 SYGVKD. The CDR3 has 14 amino acids. The DNA for the CDR3 is TGTGCCATCCGGCGAGACACAGAAAACACTGAAGCTTTCTTT. Amino acid sequence: CAIRRDTENTEAFF.

J is TRBJ2-2 and V is TRBV9, with D maybe TRBD2 (6 bases). The germline gives CDR1 SGDLS, CDR2 YYNGEE. Trimming stripped 0 bases from V and 8 bases from J, with 8 bases between. This CDR3 has 13 residues. The CDR3, as DNA: TGTGCCAGCAGCGTAGTGGCGGGAGGGGAGCTGTTTTTT. This encodes CASSVVAGGELFF.

This clone was counted a few times. The chain is built from TRBV18 and TRBJ2-7, with TRBD2 matching over 7 bases. The CDR3 consists of 14 residues. The germline gives CDR1 KGHSH, CDR2 LQKENI. With 4 bases clipped from V and 0 bases from J, the junction kept 3 bases outside the gene matches. The CDR3 sequence is CASSLGLSSYEQYF. The CDR3 nucleotides read TGTGCCAGCTCACTGGGACTAAGCTCCTACGAGCAGTACTTC.

The chain uses TRBV7-2 and TRBJ2-5; D remains unclear. Trimming removed 5 bases from V and 5 bases from J, with 15 bases in between. Germline CDR1 and CDR2: SGHTA and FQGNSA. The CDR3 has 14 residues. CDR3 DNA sequence: TGTGCCAGCAGCCCGGGTCTCGGGTCGGAGACCCAGTACTTC. Translating gives CASSPGLGSETQYF.

This clone was counted a few times. The chain is built from TRBV10-3 and TRBJ2-4; no definite D call. V was clipped by 2 bases and J by 1 base, with 12 bases between them. The CDR3 is 16 residues long. The germline gives CDR1 ENHRY, CDR2 SYGVKD. The CDR3 here is CAISEGQTLAKNIQYF. The CDR3 DNA reads TGTGCCATCAGTGAGGGGCAGACGCTCGCCAAAAACATTCAGTACTTC.

The rearrangement links TRBV29-1 to TRBJ2-5; 10 positions match TRBD2. The CDR3 length is 14 residues. Germline CDR1 reads SQVTM; CDR2 reads ANQGSEA. J was trimmed by 1 base and V by 7 bases; bases with no gene match: 6. The CDR3: CSACLAGAQETQYF. In DNA form, the CDR3 reads TGCAGCGCCTGCCTAGCGGGGGCCCAAGAGACCCAGTACTTC.

This clone was seen more than once but under ten times. V usage is TRBV30 and J usage is TRBJ1-5; 8 bases map to TRBD1. CDR1 is GTSNPN, CDR2 SVGIG, per germline (reference sequence). The V gene end was trimmed by 5 bases and the J gene end by 6 bases; junction bases not matched to a gene: 6. The CDR3 is 13 residues long. DNA for the CDR3: TGTGCCTGGGGACAGGGTTCCACTCAGCCCCAGCATTTT. Encoded protein: CAWGQGSTQPQHF.

This clone has just a few counts. J is TRBJ2-1 and V is TRBV15; no clear D gene. The CDR3 loop spans 16 amino acids. V shed 0 bases and J shed 0 bases, with 9 bases lying between them. CDR1 is LNHNV and CDR2 is YYDKDF in the germline V gene (reference sequence). The CDR3 DNA follows: TGTGCCACCAGCAGAGATCTAGTGAGCTCCTACAATGAGCAGTTCTTC. This gives the protein CATSRDLVSSYNEQFF.

The chain recombines TRBV11-1 with TRBJ2-5; no definite D call. Germline CDR1 reads SGHAT; CDR2 reads FQDESV (reference sequence). The CDR3 has 15 residues. Trimming shortened V by 3 bases and J by 5 bases, and 16 bases separated the two germline ends. The CDR3 loop reads CASSFRPVDVETQYF. The CDR3 DNA sequence: TGTGCCAGCAGCTTTAGGCCGGTGGACGTGGAGACCCAGTACTTC. The whole variable domain, filled in from reference TRBV11-1 and TRBJ2-5, reads EAEVAQSPRYKITEKSQAVAFWCDPISGHATLYWYRQILGQGPELLVQFQDESVVDDSQLPKDRFSAERLKGVDSTLKIQPAELGDSAMYLCASSFRPVDVETQYFGPGTRLLVL.

The V call is TRBV28, the J call TRBJ1-2; 7 bases are shared with TRBD1. CDR1 and CDR2 from the germline V gene are MDHEN and SYDVKM. J was trimmed by 5 bases and V by 6 bases; bases with no gene match: 3. The CDR3 totals 12 residues. As DNA, the CDR3 is TGTGCCAGCAGCTCACAGGGGTATGGCTACACCTTC. This encodes CASSSQGYGYTF.

In its sample, this clone was seen a few times. This CDR3 is CASSQDWPGENEQFF. The CDR3 nucleotides read TGTGCCAGCAGCCAAGATTGGCCAGGTGAAAATGAGCAGTTCTTC. The genes are TRBV14 and TRBJ2-1, with no clear D. V was pared by 0 bases and J by 7 bases, with 13 bases between. This CDR3 comprises 15 residues. Per the germline V gene, CDR1 is SGHDN and CDR2 is FVKESK.

The chain has TRBV30 and TRBJ2-4; D is unclear. Germline CDR1 is GTSNPN and CDR2 is SVGIG (reference sequence). This CDR3 region has 14 residues. Trimming took off 0 bases at V and 0 bases at J, with 6 bases between the two ends. The CDR3 is CAWSVTVAKNIQYF. CDR3 sequence (DNA): TGTGCCTGGAGTGTAACGGTAGCCAAAAACATTCAGTACTTC.